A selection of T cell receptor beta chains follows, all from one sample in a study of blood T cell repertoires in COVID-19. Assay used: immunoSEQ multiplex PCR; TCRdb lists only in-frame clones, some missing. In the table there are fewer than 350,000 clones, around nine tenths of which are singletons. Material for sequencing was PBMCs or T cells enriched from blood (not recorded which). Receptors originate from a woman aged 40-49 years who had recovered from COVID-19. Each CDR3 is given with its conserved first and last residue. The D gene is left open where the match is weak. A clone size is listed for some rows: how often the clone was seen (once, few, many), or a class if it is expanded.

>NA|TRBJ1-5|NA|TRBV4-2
TGTGCCAGCAGCCAACACGGACAGAGCAATCAGCCCCAGCATTTT
CASSQHGQSNQPQHF
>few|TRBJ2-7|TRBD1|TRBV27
TGTGCCAGCGGGCGTGGACAGGGAAGCTACGAGCAGTACTTC
CASGRGQGSYEQYF
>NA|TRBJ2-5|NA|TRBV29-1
TGCAGCATACTTCCCCTCGACATAGGGGGTGAGACCCAGTACTTC
CSILPLDIGGETQYF
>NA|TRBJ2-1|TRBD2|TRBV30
TGTGCCTGGAGTGACGGGACTAGTTATCTCGATGAGCAGTTCTTC
CAWSDGTSYLDEQFF
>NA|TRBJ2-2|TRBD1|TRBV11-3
TGTGCCAGCAGCTTAACTGCCGGGACAGGGAGGAACACCGGGGAGCTGTTTTTT
CASSLTAGTGRNTGELFF
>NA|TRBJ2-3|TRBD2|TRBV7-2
TGTGCCAGCAGCTTAGTAGGGACTAGCGGAGGAGGGGATACGCAGTATTTT
CASSLVGTSGGGDTQYF
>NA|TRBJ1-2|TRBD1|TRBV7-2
TGTGCCAGCAGCGACGACAGGGGACATGGCTACACCTTC
CASSDDRGHGYTF
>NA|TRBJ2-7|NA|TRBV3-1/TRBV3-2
TGTGCCAGCAGACCCCGACTAGGGGCTTCGGACGAGCAGTACTTC
CASRPRLGASDEQYF
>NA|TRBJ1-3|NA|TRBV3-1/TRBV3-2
TGTGCCAGCAGCCTGGGGACACCTGGAAACACCATATATTTT
CASSLGTPGNTIYF
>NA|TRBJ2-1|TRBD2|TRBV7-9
TGTGCCAGCAGCTGGGGACTAGCGGGCTCCCAGCAGTTCTTC
CASSWGLAGSQQFF
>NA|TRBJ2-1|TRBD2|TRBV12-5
TGTGCTAGTGGTTTGGTAACCACTAGCGGGAGGGCCGGCCATGAGCAGTTCTTC
CASGLVTTSGRAGHEQFF
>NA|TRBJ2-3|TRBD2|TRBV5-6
TGTGCCAGCAGCTCCCTCCTGGGGGGGAACTCGGGAGATACGCAGTATTTT
CASSSLLGGNSGDTQYF